This TCR beta chain was obtained from a study of shared clonotypes between healthy human individuals. As for the study in general: In total, the donors were a couple of women and a few men aged 18 to 49.

CD8 cells classed as naive were CD45RO-negative and positively selected for CCR7, excluding terminally differentiated effector memory CD45RA+ cells. The data were produced by immunoSEQ multiplex PCR, yet TCRdb's version contains in-frame clones alone and is incomplete. The table shows about 2 million clones, with about 95% occurring only once. This CDR3 is 12 amino acids long. Germline-derived CDR1 and CDR2 are MNHEY and SVGAGI. V dropped 8 bases and J dropped 5; count of bases not matched to a gene: 6. The rearrangement links TRBV6-5 to TRBJ2-7; 7 positions agree with TRBD1. What was sequenced was naive CD8+ T cells sorted from blood. This clonotype was sampled from a man aged 18 to 29 in good health. The chain's CDR3 is CASEGTANEQYF. The CDR3 DNA reads as TGTGCCAGCGAAGGGACAGCCAACGAGCAGTACTTC.